The 14 T cell receptor beta chains in this list originate from one sample, sequenced in a study of Ad26.COV2.S vaccination and SARS-CoV-2 variants. Only in-frame clones appear in the TCRdb table, and some are missing; sequencing was by immunoSEQ multiplex PCR. The data contain 360,000 or so clones, approximately 90% of them seen just once; the ten biggest clones take up around 1.8%. Treatment: over 15 received Ad26.COV2.S at low or high dose, single or two shots; 5 received placebo; per-sample allocation not given. Sampling took place 63 days after the first vaccine or placebo injection. The source material was peripheral blood, sampled in a trial of Ad26.COV2.S vaccine versus placebo. The receptor source for this set is a person between 18 and 65 years old who received the Ad26.COV2.S COVID-19 vaccine or a placebo.

The V and J genes are TRBV27 and TRBJ2-1; D ambiguous. V lost 1 base, J lost 10 bases, and 5 bases lay in between. CDR3 size: 11 residues. Germline CDR1 MNHEY, CDR2 SMNVEV (reference sequence). In DNA, the CDR3 is TGTGCCAGCAGTTTATTAGACGAGCAGTTCTTC. It is translated as CASSLLDEQFF.

The chain has TRBV18 and TRBJ1-5, with TRBD1 matching over 7 bases. The length of the CDR3 is 15 residues. The V segment lost 3 bases and the J segment 5 bases; nucleotides outside the gene matches: 7. Germline V CDR1 and CDR2: KGHSH, LQKENI. The CDR3 DNA sequence: TGTGCCAGCTCACCGAATGACAGGGCTCATCAGCCCCAGCATTTT. Translating it yields CASSPNDRAHQPQHF.

This sequence joins TRBV2 and TRBJ1-2; a possible D gene is TRBD1 (5 bases). The germline V and J ends were trimmed by 6 bases and 1 base, with 9 bases remaining between them. Per the germline V gene, CDR1 is SNHLY and CDR2 is FYNNEI. The CDR3 covers 13 residues. The CDR3 loop is CASRWGFNYGYTF. The CDR3 nucleotides are TGTGCCAGCAGATGGGGCTTTAACTATGGCTACACCTTC.

This clone was counted only a few times. V is TRBV4-2 and J is TRBJ1-2; 7 bases map to TRBD1. This CDR3 spans 16 amino acids. Germline V gene lookup returns CDR1 LGHNA and CDR2 YNFKEQ. Trimming at V came to 4 bases and at J to 4 bases, leaving 12 bases not matched to a gene. CDR3 residues: CASSPEESGQAYGYTF. CDR3 DNA sequence: TGTGCCAGCAGCCCTGAAGAGAGTGGACAGGCCTATGGCTACACCTTC.

In its sample, this clone was seen once. This chain links TRBV20-1 with TRBJ2-2, with D perhaps TRBD2 (5 bases). Germline loops: CDR1 DFQATT, CDR2 SNEGSKA (reference sequence). The CDR3 totals 12 residues. Trimming cost V 3 bases and J 8 bases, with 10 bases left between them. The DNA for the CDR3 is TGCAGTGCTAGTGAGGGAGTGGGGGAGCTGTTTTTT. Amino acids: CSASEGVGELFF.

Only one count was recorded for this clone. The chain links TRBV24-1 to TRBJ2-3, with D possibly being TRBD1 or TRBD2 (5 bases each). The CDR3 extends over 16 amino acids. Germline lookup yields CDR1 KGHDR and CDR2 SFDVKD. Trimming took off 2 bases at V and 3 bases at J, with 14 bases between the two ends. Written as DNA, the CDR3 is TGTGCCACCAGTGATTACCGGGACCTTAAGACAGATACGCAGTATTTT. As protein: CATSDYRDLKTDTQYF.

The CDR3: CASSPQAANEKLFF. The CDR3 nucleotides are TGTGCCAGCTCACCACAGGCCGCTAATGAAAAACTGTTTTTT. The genes are TRBV18 and TRBJ1-4; D uncertain. CDR3 length equals 14 residues. The V end was cut by 1 base, the J end by 3 bases, with 6 bases between. Per the germline V gene, CDR1 is KGHSH and CDR2 is LQKENI.

The chain couples TRBV6-6 to TRBJ2-7; 7 positions agree with TRBD1. The V segment lost 2 bases and the J segment 5 bases; nucleotides outside the gene matches: 6. The V gene's germline CDR1 is MNHNY and CDR2 SVGAGI (reference sequence). This CDR3 is built from 14 residues. The CDR3, as DNA: TGTGCCAGCAGTTACCCTCAGACAGGGAACGAGCAGTACTTC. The encoded protein is CASSYPQTGNEQYF.

The sample holds one count of this clone. V and J are TRBV19 and TRBJ2-2; D possibly corresponds to TRBD2 (6 bases). The CDR3 sequence is 14 residues long. The ends were cut back, 5 bases at V and 5 bases at J, with 12 bases in the middle. Germline lookup yields CDR1 LNHDA and CDR2 SQIVND (reference sequence). CDR3 coding DNA: TGTGCCAGTAGTTACACAGGAGGGACCGGGGAGCTGTTTTTT. Its protein product is CASSYTGGTGELFF.

This chain uses TRBV3-1 (or the pseudogene TRBV3-2) with TRBJ1-4; TRBD1 aligns across 9 bases. V lost 4 bases to trimming and J lost 3 bases; unmatched junction nucleotides: 18. The CDR3 consists of 20 residues. Germline CDR1 and CDR2: LGHDT and YNNKEL (reference sequence). The CDR3 reads CASSRTKGQGWRCANEKLFF. The CDR3 coding sequence is TGTGCCAGCAGCCGCACGAAGGGACAGGGATGGAGGTGCGCTAATGAAAAACTGTTTTTT.

The chain combines TRBV10-3 with TRBJ1-2; 9 bases match TRBD1. The CDR3 totals 16 residues. V trimming: 0 bases; J trimming: 3 bases; junction bases outside the gene matches: 5. Germline V lookup: CDR1 ENHRY, CDR2 SYGVKD. The CDR3 spells CAISESKQGAHYGYTF. CDR3 nucleotides: TGTGCCATCAGTGAGTCGAAACAGGGGGCTCACTATGGCTACACCTTC.

For the CDR3, the DNA is TGTGCCAGCAGTGGTGGGGGACCGAGCTCCTACGAGCAGTACTTC. Protein: CASSGGGPSSYEQYF. The chain is built from TRBV2 and TRBJ2-7, with D perhaps matching TRBD1 or TRBD2 (5 bases each). Germline V gene sequence: CDR1 SNHLY, CDR2 FYNNEI. This CDR3 is built from 15 residues. V lost 4 bases and J 0 bases, leaving 13 bases between the germline ends.

This chain connects TRBV2 to TRBJ2-7; D call uncertain. V was trimmed by 5 bases and J by 0 bases, leaving 8 bases between them. CDR1 is SNHLY and CDR2 is FYNNEI in the germline V gene. The CDR3 runs to 13 residues. The CDR3 bases are TGTGCCAGCAGTCGACGGGTCTCCTACGAGCAGTACTTC. It translates to CASSRRVSYEQYF.

The rearrangement links TRBV6-5 to TRBJ2-2; D gene uncertain. Germline-derived CDR1 and CDR2 are MNHEY and SVGAGI. The ends were cut back, 6 bases at V and 1 base at J, with 6 bases in the middle. The CDR3 has 13 residues. The CDR3 spells CASRFGNTGELFF. CDR3 bases: TGTGCCAGCAGATTTGGGAACACCGGGGAGCTGTTTTTT.